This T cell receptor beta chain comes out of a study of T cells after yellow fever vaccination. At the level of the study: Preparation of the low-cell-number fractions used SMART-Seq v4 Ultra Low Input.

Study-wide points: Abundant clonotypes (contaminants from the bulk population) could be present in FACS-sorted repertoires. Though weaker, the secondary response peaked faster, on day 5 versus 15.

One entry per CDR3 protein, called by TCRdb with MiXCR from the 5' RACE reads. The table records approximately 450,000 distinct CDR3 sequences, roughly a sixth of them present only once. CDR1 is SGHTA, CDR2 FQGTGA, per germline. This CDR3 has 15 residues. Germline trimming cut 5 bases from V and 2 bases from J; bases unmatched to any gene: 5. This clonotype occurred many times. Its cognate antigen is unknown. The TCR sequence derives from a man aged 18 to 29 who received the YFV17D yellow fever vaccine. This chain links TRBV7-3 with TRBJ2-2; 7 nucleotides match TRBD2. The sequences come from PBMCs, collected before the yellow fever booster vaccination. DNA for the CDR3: TGTGCCAGCAGCCCCCCGGGGGGAAACACCGGGGAGCTGTTTTTT. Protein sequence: CASSPPGGNTGELFF.